This T cell receptor beta chain comes out of a study of blood T cell repertoires in COVID-19. This CDR3 contains 16 residues. With V trimmed by 0 bases and J by 5 bases, 8 bases remained unmatched. The germline gives CDR1 SGDLS, CDR2 YYNGEE. Assay: immunoSEQ multiplex PCR; the TCRdb copy retains only in-frame clones and omits some. This table holds hundreds of thousands of clones, about 82% found once. The TCR was taken from a woman in her forties or fifties who had recovered from COVID-19. This rearrangement joins TRBV9 to TRBJ2-5; TRBD1 matches 9 bases. The sequencing sample was made of PBMCs or T cells enriched from blood (not recorded which). The CDR3, as DNA: TGTGCCAGCAGCGTAGGGGGGACAGGGACCGGGGAGACCCAGTACTTC. Protein: CASSVGGTGTGETQYF.